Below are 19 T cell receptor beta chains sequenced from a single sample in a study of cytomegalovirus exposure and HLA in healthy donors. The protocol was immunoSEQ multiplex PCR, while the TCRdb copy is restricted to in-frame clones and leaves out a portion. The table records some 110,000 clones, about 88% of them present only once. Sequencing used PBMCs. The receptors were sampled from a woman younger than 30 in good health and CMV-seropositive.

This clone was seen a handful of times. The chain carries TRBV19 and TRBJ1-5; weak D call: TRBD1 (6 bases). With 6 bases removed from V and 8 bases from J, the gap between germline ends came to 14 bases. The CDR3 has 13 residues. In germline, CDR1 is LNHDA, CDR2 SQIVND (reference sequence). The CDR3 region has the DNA TGTGCCAGTAGGCCCACAGGGTATGAGCCCCAGCATTTT. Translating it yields CASRPTGYEPQHF.

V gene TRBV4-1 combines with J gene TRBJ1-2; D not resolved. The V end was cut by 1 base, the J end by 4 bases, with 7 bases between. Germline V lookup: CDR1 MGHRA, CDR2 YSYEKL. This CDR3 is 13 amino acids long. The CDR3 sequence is CASSQVGSYGYTF. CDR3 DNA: TGCGCCAGCAGCCAAGTTGGCTCCTATGGCTACACCTTC.

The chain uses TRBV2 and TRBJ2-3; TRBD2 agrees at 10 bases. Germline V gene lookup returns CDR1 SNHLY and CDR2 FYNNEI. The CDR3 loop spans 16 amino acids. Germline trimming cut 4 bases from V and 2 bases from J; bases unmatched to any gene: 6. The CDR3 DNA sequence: TGTGCCAGCAGTGTAGAGCGGGGGGGCCTCACAGATACGCAGTATTTT. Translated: CASSVERGGLTDTQYF.

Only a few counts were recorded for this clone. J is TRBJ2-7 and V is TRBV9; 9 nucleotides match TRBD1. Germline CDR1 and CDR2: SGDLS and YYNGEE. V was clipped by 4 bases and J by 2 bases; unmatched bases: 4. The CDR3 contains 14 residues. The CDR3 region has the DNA TGTGCCAGCAGCTCCCGGACAGGGGCCTACGAGCAGTACTTC. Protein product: CASSSRTGAYEQYF.

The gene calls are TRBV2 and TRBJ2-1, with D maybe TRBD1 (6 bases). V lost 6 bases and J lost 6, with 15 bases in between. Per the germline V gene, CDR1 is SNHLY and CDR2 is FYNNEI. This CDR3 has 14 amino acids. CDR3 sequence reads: CASRQDSQGNEQFF. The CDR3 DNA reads TGTGCCAGCAGGCAGGACAGTCAAGGCAATGAGCAGTTCTTC.

CDR3 sequence reads: CASSLTRDSSYEQYV. The CDR3 bases are TGTGCCAGCAGTCTAACCCGGGACAGCTCCTACGAGCAGTACGTC. The genes are TRBV6-1 and TRBJ2-7; 7 bases match TRBD1. J gave up 0 bases and V 5 bases, and 7 bases lay outside the gene matches. Germline CDR1 is MNHNS and CDR2 is SASEGT. CDR3 length: 15 amino acids.

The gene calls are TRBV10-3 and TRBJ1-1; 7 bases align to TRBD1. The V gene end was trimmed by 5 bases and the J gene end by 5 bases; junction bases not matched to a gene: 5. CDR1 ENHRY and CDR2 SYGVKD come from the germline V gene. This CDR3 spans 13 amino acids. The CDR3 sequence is CAISYRGETEAFF. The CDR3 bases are TGTGCCATCAGTTACAGGGGCGAAACTGAAGCTTTCTTT.

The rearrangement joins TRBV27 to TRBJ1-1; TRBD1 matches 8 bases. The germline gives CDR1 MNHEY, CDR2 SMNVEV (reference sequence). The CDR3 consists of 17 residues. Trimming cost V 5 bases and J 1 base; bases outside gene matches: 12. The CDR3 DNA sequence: TGTGCCAGCAGTCATCTTTATTCCGACAGGGGGAACACTGAAGCTTTCTTT. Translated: CASSHLYSDRGNTEAFF.

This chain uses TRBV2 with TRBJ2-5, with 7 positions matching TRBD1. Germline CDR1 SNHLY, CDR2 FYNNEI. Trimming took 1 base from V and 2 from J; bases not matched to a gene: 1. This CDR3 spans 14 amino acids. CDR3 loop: CASSEGRGQETQYF. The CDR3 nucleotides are TGTGCCAGCAGTGAAGGCAGGGGGCAAGAGACCCAGTACTTC.

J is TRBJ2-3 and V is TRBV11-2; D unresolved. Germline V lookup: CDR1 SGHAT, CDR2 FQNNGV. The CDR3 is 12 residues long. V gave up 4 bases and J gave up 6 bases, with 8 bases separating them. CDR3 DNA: TGTGCCAGCAGCTCCCGACTTGATACGCAGTATTTT. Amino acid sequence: CASSSRLDTQYF.

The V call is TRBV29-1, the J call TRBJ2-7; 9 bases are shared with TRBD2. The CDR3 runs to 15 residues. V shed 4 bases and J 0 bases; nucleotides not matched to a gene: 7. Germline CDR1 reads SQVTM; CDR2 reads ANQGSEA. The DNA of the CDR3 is TGCAGCGTTGTCCCCAGCGGGGGGTCCTCCTACGAGCAGTACTTC. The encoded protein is CSVVPSGGSSYEQYF.

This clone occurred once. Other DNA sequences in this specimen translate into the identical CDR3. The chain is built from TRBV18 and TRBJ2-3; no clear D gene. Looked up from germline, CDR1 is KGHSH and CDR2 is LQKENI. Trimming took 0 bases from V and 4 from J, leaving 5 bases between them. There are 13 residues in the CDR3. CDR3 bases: TGTGCCAGCTCACCACCCGCGCCAGATACGCAGTATTTT. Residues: CASSPPAPDTQYF. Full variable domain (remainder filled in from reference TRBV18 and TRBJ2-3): NAGVMQNPRHLVRRRGQEARLRCSPMKGHSHVYWYRQLPEEGLKFMVYLQKENIIDESGMPKERFSAEFPKEGPSILRIQQVVRGDSAAYFCASSPPAPDTQYFGPGTRLTVL.

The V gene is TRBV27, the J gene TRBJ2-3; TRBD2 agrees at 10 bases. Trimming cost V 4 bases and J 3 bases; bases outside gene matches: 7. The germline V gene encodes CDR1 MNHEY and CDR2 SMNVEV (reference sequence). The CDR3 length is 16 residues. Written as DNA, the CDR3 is TGTGCCAGCAGTTATGGGACTAGCGATTGGACAGATACGCAGTATTTT. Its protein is CASSYGTSDWTDTQYF.

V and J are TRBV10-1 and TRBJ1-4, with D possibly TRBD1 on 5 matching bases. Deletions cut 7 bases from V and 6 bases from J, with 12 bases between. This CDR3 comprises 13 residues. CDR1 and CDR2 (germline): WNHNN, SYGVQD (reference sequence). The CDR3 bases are TGCGCCAGCAAGAGACAGAGAGATGAAAAACTGTTTTTT. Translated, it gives CASKRQRDEKLFF.

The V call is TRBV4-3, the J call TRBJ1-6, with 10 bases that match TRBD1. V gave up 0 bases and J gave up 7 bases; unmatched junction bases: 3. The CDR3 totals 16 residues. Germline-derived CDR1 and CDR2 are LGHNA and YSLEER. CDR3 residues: CASSQDWGQGNSPLHF. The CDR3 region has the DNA TGCGCCAGCAGCCAAGATTGGGGACAGGGGAATTCACCCCTCCACTTT.

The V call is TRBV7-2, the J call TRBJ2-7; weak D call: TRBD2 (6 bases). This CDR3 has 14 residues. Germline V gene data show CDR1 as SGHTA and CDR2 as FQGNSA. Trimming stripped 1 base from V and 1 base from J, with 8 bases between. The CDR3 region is CASSLGGTSYEQYV. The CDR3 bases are TGTGCCAGCAGCTTAGGAGGGACTTCCTACGAGCAGTACGTC.

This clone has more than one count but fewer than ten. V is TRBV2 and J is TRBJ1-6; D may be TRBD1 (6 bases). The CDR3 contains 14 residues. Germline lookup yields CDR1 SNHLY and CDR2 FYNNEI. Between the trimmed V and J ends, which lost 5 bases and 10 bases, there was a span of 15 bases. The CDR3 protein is CASSPDSIRSPLHF. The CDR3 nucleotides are TGTGCCAGCAGTCCGGACAGCATAAGGTCACCCCTCCACTTT.

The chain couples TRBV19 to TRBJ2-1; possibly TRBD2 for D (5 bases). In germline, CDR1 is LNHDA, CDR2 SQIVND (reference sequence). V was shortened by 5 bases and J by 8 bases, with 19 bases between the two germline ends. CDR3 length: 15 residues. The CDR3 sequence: CASSLRGPKADEQFF. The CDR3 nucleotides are TGTGCCAGTAGTCTGCGCGGGCCCAAGGCGGATGAGCAGTTCTTC.

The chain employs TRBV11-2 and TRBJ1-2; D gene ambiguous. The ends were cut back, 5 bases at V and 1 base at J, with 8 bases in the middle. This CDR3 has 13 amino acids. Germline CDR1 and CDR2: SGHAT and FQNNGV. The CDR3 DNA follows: TGTGCCAGCAGCCAGAAATATAACTATGGCTACACCTTC. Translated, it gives CASSQKYNYGYTF.